A selection of T cell receptor beta chains follows, all from one sample in a study of cytomegalovirus exposure and HLA in healthy donors. Some clones are missing from TCRdb's copy, which holds only in-frame ones; the method was immunoSEQ multiplex PCR. This table holds around 110,000 clones, more than 60% found once. What was sequenced was PBMCs. These receptors were collected from a woman aged 45-65 years in good health and CMV-seropositive. Each CDR3 is given with its conserved first and last residue. D genes are given only for firm matches. The size of a clone is reported for some rows only, either as once, few or many, or as a class for expanded clones.

cdr3_aa cdr3_nt clone_size j_call d_call v_call
CAWSVSLSETQYF TGTGCCTGGAGTGTGTCTTTATCGGAGACCCAGTACTTC . TRBJ2-5 . TRBV30
CASSKNRGGTEAFF TGTGCCAGCAGCAAAAACAGGGGAGGCACTGAAGCTTTCTTT . TRBJ1-1 TRBD1 TRBV7-3
CASSPTGQNTEAFF TGTGCCAGCAGCCCTACAGGGCAGAACACTGAAGCTTTCTTT . TRBJ1-1 . TRBV27
CASSLVRNTGELFF TGTGCCAGCAGCTTAGTGCGGAACACCGGGGAGCTGTTTTTT . TRBJ2-2 . TRBV7-2
CASSSSFDGQTEAFF TGTGCCAGCAGCTCCTCCTTCGACGGACAGACTGAAGCTTTCTTT once TRBJ1-1 . TRBV11-3
CASSVVGQGEQYF TGTGCCAGCAGCGTAGTAGGACAGGGGGAGCAGTACTTC . TRBJ2-7 TRBD1 TRBV9
CASSLNRGQGGYTF TGTGCCAGCAGCTTGAACAGGGGGCAAGGTGGCTACACCTTC once TRBJ1-2 TRBD1 TRBV5-4
CASSAGSSYNSPLHF TGTGCCAGCAGCGCCGGGAGCTCCTATAATTCACCCCTCCACTTT . TRBJ1-6 . TRBV5-6
CASSEGSIGNQPQHF TGTGCCAGCAGTGAAGGGAGTATCGGCAATCAGCCCCAGCATTTT few TRBJ1-5 . TRBV6-1
CASSLEGGYNEQFF TGTGCCAGCAGCTTAGAAGGCGGATACAATGAGCAGTTCTTC . TRBJ2-1 . TRBV7-9
CASSVGPSGEQYF TGTGCCAGCAGCGTAGGCCCTAGCGGCGAGCAGTACTTC . TRBJ2-7 TRBD2 TRBV9
CASSLGTDEAFF TGTGCCAGCAGCTTGGGGACAGATGAAGCTTTCTTT . TRBJ1-1 TRBD1 TRBV7-9
CASSFLNTEAFF TGTGCCAGCAGCTTCTTGAACACTGAAGCTTTCTTT . TRBJ1-1 . TRBV7-9
CSSSPTGRARWDYGYTF TGTTCCAGCAGCCCTACCGGGAGGGCCCGGTGGGACTATGGCTACACCTTC . TRBJ1-2 . TRBV7-9
CASSPETGADPRNEKLFF TGTGCCAGCTCACCTGAGACAGGGGCAGATCCTCGGAATGAAAAACTGTTTTTT once TRBJ1-4 TRBD1 TRBV18
CAISESLGATFYGYTF TGTGCCATCAGTGAGTCGTTAGGAGCCACGTTCTATGGCTACACCTTC once TRBJ1-2 . TRBV10-3
CASSQAGLGANVLTF TGTGCCAGCAGCCAAGCAGGGCTTGGGGCCAACGTCCTGACTTTC few TRBJ2-6 . TRBV7-3
CASSQGQGAGGTEAFF TGTGCCAGCAGCCAGGGACAGGGGGCTGGGGGCACTGAAGCTTTCTTT . TRBJ1-1 TRBD1 TRBV7-3
CASSLDSEGQPQHF TGCGCCAGCAGCTTGGATTCCGAGGGACAGCCCCAGCATTTT . TRBJ1-5 . TRBV5-1